The 6 T cell receptor beta chains below all came from one sample that was sequenced in a study of cytomegalovirus exposure and HLA in healthy donors. Both 60 Vbeta primers and 13 Jbeta primers went into the PCR. TCRdb's table, derived via immunoSEQ multiplex PCR, lists solely in-frame clones and lacks some. The profile shows roughly 150,000 clones, 65% to 80% of them singletons. The sample comprised PBMCs. The receptor source for this set is a man between 18 and 35 years old in good health and CMV-seropositive.

The V and J genes are TRBV19 and TRBJ1-1; 8 bases map to TRBD1. The CDR3 has 15 residues. The germline gives CDR1 LNHDA, CDR2 SQIVND (reference sequence). V shed 4 bases, J shed 3 bases, and the junction held 7 bases outside the gene matches. In DNA form, the CDR3 reads TGTGCCAGTAGTAACCTACAGGGGGGGGACACTGAAGCTTTCTTT. Amino acid sequence: CASSNLQGGDTEAFF.

This CDR3 reads CASSSGGYAGELFF. The CDR3 coding sequence is TGTGCCAGCAGTAGTGGGGGCTACGCCGGGGAGCTGTTTTTT. The rearrangement links TRBV27 to TRBJ2-2; D possibly corresponds to TRBD1 (6 bases). Germline lookup yields CDR1 MNHEY and CDR2 SMNVEV (reference sequence). The ends were cut back, 5 bases at V and 6 bases at J, with 13 bases in the middle. The CDR3 has 14 residues.

V usage is TRBV2 and J usage is TRBJ1-6, with TRBD1 as a possible D gene (5 bases). Per the germline V gene, CDR1 is SNHLY and CDR2 is FYNNEI. The V end lost 6 bases, the J end lost 7 bases, and 13 bases lay between the germline ends. CDR3 length equals 14 residues. CDR3 amino acids: CASRTGTRNSPLHF. The CDR3 DNA follows: TGTGCCAGCAGGACCGGGACTAGAAATTCACCCCTCCACTTT.

The chain links TRBV9 to TRBJ1-6; D gene uncertain. With 2 bases removed from V and 9 bases from J, the gap between germline ends came to 12 bases. This CDR3 is built from 14 residues. The germline V gene has CDR1 SGDLS and CDR2 YYNGEE. The CDR3 DNA sequence: TGTGCCAGCAGCGTGGAGGTTAAAGGTTCACCCCTCCACTTT. Amino acids: CASSVEVKGSPLHF.

This clone was picked up one time. The CDR3 DNA reads as TGCGCCAGCAGCATCGGACAGGGCAATGGTGAAAAACTGTTTTTT. Translation gives CASSIGQGNGEKLFF. V gene TRBV5-1 combines with J gene TRBJ1-4, with 8 positions matching TRBD1. CDR1 SGHRS and CDR2 YFSETQ come from the germline V gene. V was pared by 4 bases and J by 7 bases, with 9 bases of the junction left unmatched. The CDR3 is made up of 15 amino acids. Full variable domain (rest looked up from reference TRBV5-1 and TRBJ1-4): KAGVTQTPRYLIKTRGQQVTLSCSPISGHRSVSWYQQTPGQGLQFLFEYFSETQRNKGNFPGRFSGRQFSNSRSEMNVSTLELGDSALYLCASSIGQGNGEKLFFGSGTQLSVL.

The chain employs TRBV5-1 and TRBJ2-1; 11 bases are a match to TRBD1. Germline trimming cut 0 bases from V and 7 bases from J; bases unmatched to any gene: 6. Germline CDR1 SGHRS, CDR2 YFSETQ. The CDR3 spans 16 residues. This chain's CDR3 is CASSLAFGTGGNEQFF. For the CDR3, the DNA is TGCGCCAGCAGCTTGGCCTTTGGGACAGGGGGAAATGAGCAGTTCTTC.